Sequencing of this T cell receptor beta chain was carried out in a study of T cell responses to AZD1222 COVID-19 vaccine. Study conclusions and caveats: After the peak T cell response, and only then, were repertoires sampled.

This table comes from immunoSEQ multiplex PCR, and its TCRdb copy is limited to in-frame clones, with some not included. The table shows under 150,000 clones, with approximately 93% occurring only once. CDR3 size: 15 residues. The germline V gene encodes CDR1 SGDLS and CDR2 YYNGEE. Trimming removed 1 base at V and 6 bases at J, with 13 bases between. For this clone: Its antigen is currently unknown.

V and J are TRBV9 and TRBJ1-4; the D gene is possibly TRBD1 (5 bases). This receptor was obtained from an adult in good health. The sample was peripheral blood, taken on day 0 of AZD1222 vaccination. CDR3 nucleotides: TGTGCCAGCAGCGTACAGGGCAGGGTCCATGAAAAACTGTTTTTT. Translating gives CASSVQGRVHEKLFF.